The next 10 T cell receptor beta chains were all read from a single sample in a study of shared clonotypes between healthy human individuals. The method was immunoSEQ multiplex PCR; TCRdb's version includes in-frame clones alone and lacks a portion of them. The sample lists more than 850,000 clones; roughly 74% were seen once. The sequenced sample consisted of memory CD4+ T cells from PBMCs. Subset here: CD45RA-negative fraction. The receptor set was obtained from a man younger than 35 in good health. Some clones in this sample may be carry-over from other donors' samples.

CDR3 in amino acids: CASSSSGVSEAFF. In DNA form, the CDR3 reads TGTGCCAGCAGCTCGTCAGGGGTCAGTGAAGCTTTCTTT. The chain carries TRBV11-2 and TRBJ1-1; perhaps TRBD1 as D (6 bases). CDR1 and CDR2 from the germline V gene are SGHAT and FQNNGV. The CDR3 sequence is 13 residues long. V was pared by 4 bases and J by 7 bases, with 13 bases between.

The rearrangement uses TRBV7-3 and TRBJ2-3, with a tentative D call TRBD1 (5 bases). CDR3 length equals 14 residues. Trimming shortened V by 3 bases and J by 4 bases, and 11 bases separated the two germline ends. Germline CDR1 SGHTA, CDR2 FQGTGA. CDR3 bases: TGTGCCAGCAGCTTCGACAGACAGTCAGATACGCAGTATTTT. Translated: CASSFDRQSDTQYF.

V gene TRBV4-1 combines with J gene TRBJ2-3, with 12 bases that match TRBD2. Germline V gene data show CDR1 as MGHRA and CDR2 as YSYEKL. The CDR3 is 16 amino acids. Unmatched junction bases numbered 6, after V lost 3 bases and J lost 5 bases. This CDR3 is CASSQLLAGGVDTQYF. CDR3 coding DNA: TGCGCCAGCAGCCAGTTGCTAGCGGGAGGGGTAGATACGCAGTATTTT.

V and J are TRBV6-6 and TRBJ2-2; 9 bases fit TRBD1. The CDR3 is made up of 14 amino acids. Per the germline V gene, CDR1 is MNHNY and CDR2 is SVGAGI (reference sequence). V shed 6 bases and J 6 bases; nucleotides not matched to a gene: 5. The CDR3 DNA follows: TGTGCCAGCAGCCCGGGACAGGGACCCGGGGAGCTGTTTTTT. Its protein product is CASSPGQGPGELFF.

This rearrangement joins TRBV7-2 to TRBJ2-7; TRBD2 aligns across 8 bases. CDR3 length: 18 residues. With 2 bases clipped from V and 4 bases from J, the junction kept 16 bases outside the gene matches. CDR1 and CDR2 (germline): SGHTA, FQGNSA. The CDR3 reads CASSLIGGSAGGGYEQYF. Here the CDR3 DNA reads TGTGCCAGCAGCTTAATTGGGGGGTCGGCGGGAGGTGGATACGAGCAGTACTTC.

The DNA of the CDR3 is TGTGCCAGCAGAGCGGGAGTTCACAATGAGCAGTTCTTC. It yields the protein CASRAGVHNEQFF. This chain links TRBV2 with TRBJ2-1; the match to TRBD2 covers 8 bases. The V gene end was trimmed by 6 bases and the J gene end by 5 bases; junction bases not matched to a gene: 3. Germline V gene lookup returns CDR1 SNHLY and CDR2 FYNNEI. The CDR3 totals 13 residues.

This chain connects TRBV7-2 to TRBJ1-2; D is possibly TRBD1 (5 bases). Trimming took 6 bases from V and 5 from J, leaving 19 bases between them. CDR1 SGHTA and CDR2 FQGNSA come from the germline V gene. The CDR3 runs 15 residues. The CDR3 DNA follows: TGTGCCAGCAGTTCAATGGCCACAGGCCAATATGGCTACACCTTC. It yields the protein CASSSMATGQYGYTF. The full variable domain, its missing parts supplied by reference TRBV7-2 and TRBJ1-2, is GAGVSQSPSNKVTEKGKDVELRCDPISGHTALYWYRQSLGQGLEFLIYFQGNSAPDKSGLPSDRFSAERTGGSVSTLTIQRTQQEDSAVYLCASSSMATGQYGYTFGSGTRLTVV.

The CDR3: CASSLARGEQFF. CDR3 DNA sequence: TGTGCCAGCAGTTTAGCCCGAGGTGAGCAGTTCTTC. The genes are TRBV28 and TRBJ2-1; D is ambiguous. CDR3 size: 12 residues. The V and J ends lost 2 bases and 9 bases respectively, with 8 bases between them. Germline CDR1 and CDR2: MDHEN and SYDVKM.

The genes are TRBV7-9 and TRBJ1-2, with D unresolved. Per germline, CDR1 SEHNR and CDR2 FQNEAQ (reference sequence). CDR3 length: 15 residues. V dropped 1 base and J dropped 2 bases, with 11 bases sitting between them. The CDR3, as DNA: TGTGCCAGCAGCTTAGGTGGGCGCCTGAACTATGGCTACACCTTC. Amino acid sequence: CASSLGGRLNYGYTF.

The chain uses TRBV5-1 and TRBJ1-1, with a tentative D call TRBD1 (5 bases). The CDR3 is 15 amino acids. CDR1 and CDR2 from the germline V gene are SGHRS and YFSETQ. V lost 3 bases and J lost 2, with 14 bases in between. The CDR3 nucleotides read TGCGCCAGCAGCTCTCGTTCCGGGGACAACACTGAAGCTTTCTTT. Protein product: CASSSRSGDNTEAFF.